This T cell receptor (beta chain) was obtained from a study of blood T cell repertoires in COVID-19 (dated by TCRdb to between 2020 and 2021). Context from the whole study: The collaborator samples originated in the United States, Italy and Spain and spanned the acute and convalescent phases of COVID-19. The prospective study material was composed of cDNA or gDNA derived from T cells, B-cell-depleted T cells, or PBMCs. Subjects who had been exposed to COVID-19, were actively infected with it, or had recovered from it provided the deeply sampled blood TCRbeta repertoires that made up the dataset. The repertoires were released in a freely available public database meant as a resource for research on the immune response to SARS-CoV-2. Samples were obtained from the ongoing ImmuneRACE study (first 160 participants) and from 1,200 or so subjects provided by 6 global collaborators. HLA class I and class II types, where available, came from metadata supplied by the sample provider rather than from assay-based typing. The sample metadata nearly always contained a de-identified subject ID, COVID-19 status, age in years and sex. Paper-wide results and their limitations: The quantity of clinical and demographic metadata differed by source and by participant and was supplied without curation.

Worth noting for this clone: The antigen this receptor binds is unknown. Base qualities are not at hand, and no much larger clone is one base apart.

In Seattle, one collaborating source enrolled patients while the infection was active and tracked those patients longitudinally over the course of disease. Each collaborating institution followed its own protocols to collect whole blood in K2EDTA tubes. For TCRbeta analysis, collaborators shipped samples as frozen whole blood, isolated PBMCs, or DNA extracted from either of those sample types. TCRbeta CDR3 regions were amplified from genomic DNA by means of the immunoSEQ Assay, a bias-controlled multiplex PCR. On the authors' methods: The number of nucleated cells in each sample was estimated from the amplification of reference gene primers within the assay. To quantify the absolute abundance of each unique TCRbeta CDR3 rearrangement, sequence reads were collapsed and filtered. Productive Simpson clonality was computed per sample as the square root of Simpson's diversity index over productive rearrangements. Held by TCRdb, this immuneACCESS table contains in-frame sequences only and omits some clones. Under half of the omission traces to an unresolved V gene where checked; the cause of the rest is unknown. D and trimming were read from the DNA, whereas the V and J calls and clone size are those reported in that table. This sample lists some 290,000 clones; roughly nine tenths were detected once. The top ten clones comprise around 12% of the sample.

The germline V and J ends show losses of 7 bases and 6 bases respectively, and no gene match explains 18 bases of the junction. Taken from the germline V gene (reference sequence), the CDR1 and CDR2 loops are SGHKS and YYEKEE. The CDR3 goes from the cysteine to the phenylalanine over 16 residues. Only the CDR3 part of the read is kept: 48 bases, read in frame from the first base. Sequencing input: peripheral blood. This clonotype was sampled from a woman aged 30 to 39 with COVID-19, enrolled during active disease. Rearrangement joined TRBV5-5 to TRBJ1-2, with 7 bases aligning to TRBD1. The CDR3: CASSTWDSLGIHGYTF. The nucleotides are TGTGCCAGCTCTACCTGGGACAGTCTCGGTATCCATGGCTACACCTTC.